The T cell receptor beta chain described here comes from a study of vaccination effects on CD4 cells after COVID-19. Whole-study context: Before sequencing took place, the ViraFEST assay used viral peptide pools to expand antigen-specific CD4+ T cells.

This clone has more than one count but fewer than ten. Its target is not known. The germline CDR1 and CDR2 sequences are SGHAT and FQNNGV. V shed 1 base and J shed 6 bases, with 13 bases lying between them. The CDR3 totals 15 residues. Culture proceeded for more than 8 days, and CD4+ T cells were then isolated. BNT162b2 vaccine or mRNA-1273 vaccine was given to participants in two doses. The table came from immunoSEQ multiplex PCR; TCRdb's copy has only in-frame clones and leaves some out. The sample includes more than 60,000 clones, around 69% of them seen just once. The sequence was collected from a human donor who received a COVID-19 vaccine. This chain uses TRBV11-2 with TRBJ2-1, with a possible D match to TRBD1 (6 bases). The sample here was CD4+ T cells from PBMCs cultured without peptide, taken after COVID-19 vaccination. CDR3 region: CASSLGTPGVNEQFF. The CDR3 DNA reads TGTGCCAGCAGCTTAGGGACTCCAGGGGTCAATGAGCAGTTCTTC. Using reference TRBV11-2 and TRBJ2-1 for the parts outside the CDR3, the full variable domain is EAGVAQSPRYKIIEKRQSVAFWCNPISGHATLYWYQQILGQGPKLLIQFQNNGVVDDSQLPKDRFSAERLKGVDSTLKIQPAKLEDSAVYLCASSLGTPGVNEQFFGPGTRLTVL.